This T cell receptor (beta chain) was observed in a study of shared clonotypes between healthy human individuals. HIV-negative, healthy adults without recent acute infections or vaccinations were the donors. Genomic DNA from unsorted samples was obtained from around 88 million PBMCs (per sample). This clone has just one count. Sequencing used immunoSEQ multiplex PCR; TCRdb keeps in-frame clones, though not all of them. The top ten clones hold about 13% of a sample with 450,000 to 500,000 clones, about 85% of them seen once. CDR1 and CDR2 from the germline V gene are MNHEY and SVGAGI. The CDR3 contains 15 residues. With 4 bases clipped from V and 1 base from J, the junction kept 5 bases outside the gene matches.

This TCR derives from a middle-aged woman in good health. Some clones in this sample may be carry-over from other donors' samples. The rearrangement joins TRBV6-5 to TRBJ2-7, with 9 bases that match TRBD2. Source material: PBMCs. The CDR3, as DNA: TGTGCCAGCAGTTCCCCTAGCGGGGTATCCTACGAGCAGTACTTC. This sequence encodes CASSSPSGVSYEQYF.